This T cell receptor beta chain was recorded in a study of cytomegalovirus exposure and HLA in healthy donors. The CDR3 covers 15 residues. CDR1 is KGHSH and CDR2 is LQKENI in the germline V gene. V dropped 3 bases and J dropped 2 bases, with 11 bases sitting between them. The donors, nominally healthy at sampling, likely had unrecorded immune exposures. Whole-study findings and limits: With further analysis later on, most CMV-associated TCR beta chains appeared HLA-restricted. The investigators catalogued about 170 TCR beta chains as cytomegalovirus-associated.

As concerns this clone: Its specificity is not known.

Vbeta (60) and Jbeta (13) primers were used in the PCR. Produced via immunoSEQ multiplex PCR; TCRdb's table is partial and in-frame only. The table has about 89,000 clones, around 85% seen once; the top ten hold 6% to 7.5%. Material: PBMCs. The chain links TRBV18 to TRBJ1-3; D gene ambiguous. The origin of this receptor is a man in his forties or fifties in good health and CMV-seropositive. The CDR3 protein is CASSPQDITGNTIYF. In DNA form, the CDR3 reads TGTGCCAGCTCACCCCAGGATATAACTGGAAACACCATATATTTT.